This T cell receptor beta chain appears in the sequencing data of a study of cytomegalovirus exposure and HLA in healthy donors (dated by TCRdb to 2015 to 2018). General notes on the study: In an earlier analysis of around 540 of the donors, about 270 Gb of sequence data and approximately 120 million unique TCR beta sequences from about 180 million T cells were reported. An early release covering around 630 HLA-typed donors comprised 250 to 350 gigabases of sequencing data and about 90 million unique TCR sequences. Of the 398 genotyped donors, over 65% fell in the genetic ancestry cluster associated with self-reported Caucasian donors. The study was designed to test whether signatures of past pathogen exposure could be identified by cataloging public T cell receptors. The study profiled the T cell repertoires of hundreds of subjects by immunosequencing and related them to cytomegalovirus serostatus. Along with the 666-subject first cohort, a separate validation cohort of around 120 different subjects was used. High-throughput TCR immunosequencing, statistical association of individual TCRs with disease status, and machine learning were combined to predict cytomegalovirus infection status. A later analysis re-analyzed previously published TCR beta repertoires from 500 to 700 donors and added high-resolution HLA genotyping to study TCR occurrence patterns. Rather than using new phenotypic data, the later analysis identified candidate immune exposures from TCR beta sequences and from how often those sequences occurred across donors. To decide whether each TCR beta V gene segment behaved as functional or pseudogenic, an earlier analysis of some 540 of the donors relied on high-throughput TCR beta sequencing. Donor age, sex, ethnicity and CMV serostatus were compiled together with the repertoire data. In a later genetic analysis, genome-wide SNP genotypes for about three fifths of the roughly 670 donors were used, and that subset was treated as a discovery cohort. All discovery cohort repertoires had been generated using a single sequencing platform. Class I and class II HLA loci were covered by the typing at four-digit resolution. Typing coverage varied by locus: roughly 629-640 donors for A, B, C, DRB1 and DQB1; roughly 520 for DQA1; about 570 for DPA1; approximately 470 for DPB1. Because of strong linkage in the cohort, a handful of DR-DQ haplotypes were treated as single units for association and clustering. Across approximately 400 genotyped donors of the cohort, an average of roughly 200,000 unique TCR beta nucleotide sequences per donor were sequenced, and 15% to 20% of those sequences were non-productive. Results the study describes overall, beyond this receptor: An association between a missense DCLRE1C variant and V-gene and J-gene trimming of TCR beta chains was found in a later genetic analysis and replicated in an independent cohort. The authors suggested that the approach could potentially be generalized to other disease states and immunological phenotypes. A later analysis reported that several top co-occurrence clusters appeared linked to parvovirus B19, influenza, CMV and Epstein-Barr virus. The study gave a list of about 150 TCR beta chains associated with cytomegalovirus. Because counts were too low, about 18 rarely observed V segments, including chromosome 9 orphons, were excluded from the earlier analysis of some 540 of the donors. Because HLA typing was unavailable for some donors at each locus, only the typed subset was used in association tests. In vitro tests confirmed that three of the cytomegalovirus-associated TCR beta chains recognize cytomegalovirus antigens. A further reported finding was that TCR beta sequences accurately predicted the HLA-A and HLA-B alleles for most subjects in the first cohort. Sequencing depth was assumed to be roughly uniform across donors in the presence/absence analyses, though that assumption may not hold. A later analysis associated about 17,000 TCR beta sequences with specific HLA alleles at a false discovery rate of 0.05. A cluster of highly shared sequence variants was judged likely to represent a technical artifact of the sequencing pipeline. The only immune exposure information available for the cohort was CMV serostatus. Because the 87-base-pair reads could not distinguish some IMGT-functional V segments, including TRBV6-2 and TRBV6-3, those segments were excluded. Cytomegalovirus status was reported to be diagnosed by the classifier with high specificity and sensitivity in both the original and validation cohorts. Broadly in line with IMGT annotations, most TCR beta V segments showed up in productive rearrangements about 87% or about 30% of the time in an earlier analysis of several hundred of the donors. Linkage disequilibrium might explain the correlated functional status among segregating V segments, but an unknown experimental factor could not be ruled out. In a later analysis, most CMV-associated TCR beta chains were found to appear HLA-restricted, with HLA associations seemingly driven largely by CMV exposure. Strong co-occurrence of HLA alleles, especially DR and DQ, made assigning TCR associations to individual alleles difficult. In this cohort, only TCR beta chains were sequenced, and detectable features were limited by the absence of alpha or paired-chain data. According to a later genetic analysis, donors in an Asian-associated ancestry cluster had fewer N-insertions in productive TCRs than the approximately 650-donor mean. Across donors, most TCR sequences were observed very rarely, whereas some public TCRs were present in many individuals. A later analysis found that TCR association rates varied across HLA loci, with DRB1 alleles showing the most associated TCRs and HLA-C alleles the fewest. A later analysis found that HLA-associated TCR beta chains were more clonally expanded and had lower generation probabilities than equally common non-associated chains.

Receptors were amplified or captured by the immunoSEQ multiplex PCR assay. The multiplex PCR relied on a mix of 60 forward primers for TCR Vbeta segments and 13 reverse primers for TCR Jbeta segments. The CDR3 region of rearranged TCR beta genes was amplified from genomic DNA with a multiplex PCR assay. The Illumina HiSeq System was used to sequence the amplified TCR beta libraries as 87-base-pair reads. In the original analysis: A later analysis tallied around 82 million unique TCR beta chains across the 666 repertoires, and about 10 million of those chains were shared by two or more donors. A nearest-neighbor algorithm error-corrected the raw reads and collapsed the reads into unique sequences, merging closely related sequences to remove PCR and sequencing errors. V, D and J gene segments were assigned by aligning CDR3 sequences to IMGT reference sequences. Each retained sequence needed at least a six-nucleotide match to both a V gene segment and a J gene segment. A rearrangement was called productive if the CDR3 had no stop codons and remained in frame with V and J, and every other rearrangement was called non-productive. CDR3 was defined by IMGT convention, running from the second conserved V-encoded cysteine to the conserved J-encoded phenylalanine. In an earlier analysis of more than 550 of the donors, sequences lacking an unambiguous match to a single V gene segment were excluded. In an earlier analysis of some 590 of the donors, V segments were called functional above 56.7% productive rearrangements and were called segregating when the between-donor standard deviation exceeded 5%. A statistical classification framework was built for diagnosing cytomegalovirus status from the catalog of TCR beta chain sequences. In a later analysis, V and J genes were assigned by comparing TCR nucleotide sequences against IMGT/GENE-DB human TR gene sequences. A later analysis assigned CDR3 sequences and most-parsimonious VDJ recombination scenarios with the TCRdist pipeline. In a later analysis, each TCR beta chain was defined by its CDR3 amino acid sequence together with its V-gene family, and reads without a unique V-gene family were excluded. As a way to deal with suspected cross-contamination and a sequencing artifact, a later analysis dropped roughly 600 nucleotide sequences that were highly shared and had low generation probability. In a later analysis, a clonal expansion index was calculated for each public chain from normalized within-repertoire ranks of inferred template counts. Generation probabilities in a later analysis came from a VDJ recombination model fitted to out-of-frame rearrangements, and those results were checked against IGoR. Hypergeometric tests were used in a later analysis to score TCR-TCR, TCR-HLA and TCR-CMV co-occurrence, with a repertoire-size bias correction applied to the TCR pairs. In a later analysis, false discovery rates were estimated by permuting HLA or CMV assignments 20 times. In a later analysis, co-occurring TCRs were grouped using DBSCAN, with TCRdist sequence similarity added in when clustering inside HLA-allele-positive subsets. Co-occurrence clustering excluded repertoires with fewer than 30,000 or more than 120,000 public chains, plus five with anomalous nucleotide sharing. TCRdb provides this immuneACCESS table in a form limited to in-frame rearrangements. Some clones are lacking; in checked studies, under half of them reflect an unresolved V gene, and why the rest are absent is not known. That table furnishes V, J and clone size, whereas the DNA furnished D and trimming. The sample has about 180,000 clones on record, 80% to 85% of them singletons. The ten most abundant clones make up about 0.4% of the sample.

In total, approximately 610 healthy bone marrow donors made up the cohort. At the time of sampling, all cohort members were nominally healthy, though unrecorded immune exposures were likely present. The donor tested CMV seronegative, placing the donor among the 350 or so seronegative members of the cohort. Each donor provided a peripheral blood sample, and peripheral blood mononuclear cells were used for TCR beta sequencing. The Qiagen DNeasy Blood Extraction Kit was used to extract genomic DNA from the blood cell samples. Taken from the germline V gene (reference sequence), the CDR1 and CDR2 loops are MNHEY and SMNVEV. V is pared back by 5 bases and J by 2 bases, with 13 bases lying between the germline termini. Its CDR3 holds 15 amino acids, cysteine through phenylalanine. Just CDR3 DNA is preserved here, 45 bases in frame from base 1. As for this clone: Its antigen is unknown. No base quality information exists; no much larger clone differs at one position.

The chain couples TRBV27 to TRBJ2-1; the D gene is perhaps TRBD2, from 5 matching bases. The clonotype was recovered from a boy aged 2-9 years in good health and CMV-seronegative. The sequenced sample consisted of PBMCs. The sequenced DNA: TGTGCCAGCAGTAGAGGGCAACTTCCCTACAATGAGCAGTTCTTC. The encoded protein is CASSRGQLPYNEQFF.